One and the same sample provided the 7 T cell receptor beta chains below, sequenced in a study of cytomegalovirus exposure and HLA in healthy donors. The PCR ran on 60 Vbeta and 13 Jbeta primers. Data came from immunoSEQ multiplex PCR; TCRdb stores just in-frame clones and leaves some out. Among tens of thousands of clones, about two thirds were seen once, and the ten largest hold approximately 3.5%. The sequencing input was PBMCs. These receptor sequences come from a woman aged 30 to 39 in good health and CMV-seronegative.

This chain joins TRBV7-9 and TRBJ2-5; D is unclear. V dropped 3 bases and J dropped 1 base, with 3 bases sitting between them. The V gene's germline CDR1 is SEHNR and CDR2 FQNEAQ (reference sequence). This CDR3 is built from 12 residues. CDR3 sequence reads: CASSFSQETQYF. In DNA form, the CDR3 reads TGTGCCAGCAGCTTCAGCCAAGAGACCCAGTACTTC.

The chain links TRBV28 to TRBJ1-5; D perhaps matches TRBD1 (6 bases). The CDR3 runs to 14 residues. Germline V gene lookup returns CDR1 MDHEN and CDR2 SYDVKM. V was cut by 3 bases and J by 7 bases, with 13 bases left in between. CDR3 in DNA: TGTGCCAGCAGTTTGGTTAGGGGGGGACAGCCCCAGCATTTT. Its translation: CASSLVRGGQPQHF.

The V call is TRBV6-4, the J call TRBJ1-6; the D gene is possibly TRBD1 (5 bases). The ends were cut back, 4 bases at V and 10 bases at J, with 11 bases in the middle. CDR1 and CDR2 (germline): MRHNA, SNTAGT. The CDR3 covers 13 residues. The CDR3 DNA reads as TGTGCCAGCAGTGCCACAGGCCAGTCACCCCTCCACTTT. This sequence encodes CASSATGQSPLHF.

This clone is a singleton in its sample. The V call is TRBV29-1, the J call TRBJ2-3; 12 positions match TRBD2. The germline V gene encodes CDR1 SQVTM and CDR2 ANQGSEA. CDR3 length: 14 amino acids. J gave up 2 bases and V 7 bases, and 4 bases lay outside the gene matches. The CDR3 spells CSAGLAGITDTQYF. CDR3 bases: TGCAGCGCAGGACTAGCGGGAATCACAGATACGCAGTATTTT.

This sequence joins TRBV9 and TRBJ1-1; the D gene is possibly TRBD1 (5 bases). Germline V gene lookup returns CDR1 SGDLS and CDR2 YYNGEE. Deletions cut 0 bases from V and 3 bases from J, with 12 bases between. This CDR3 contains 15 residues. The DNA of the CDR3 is TGTGCCAGCAGCGTAGTGGGGCCGGTGGACACTGAAGCTTTCTTT. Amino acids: CASSVVGPVDTEAFF.

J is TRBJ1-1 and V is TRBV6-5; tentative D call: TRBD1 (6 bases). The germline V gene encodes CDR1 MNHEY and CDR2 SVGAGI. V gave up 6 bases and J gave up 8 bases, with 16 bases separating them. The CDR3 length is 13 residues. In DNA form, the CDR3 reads TGTGCCAGCAGCGACGGTCAGGGGCCGGAAGCTTTCTTT. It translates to CASSDGQGPEAFF.

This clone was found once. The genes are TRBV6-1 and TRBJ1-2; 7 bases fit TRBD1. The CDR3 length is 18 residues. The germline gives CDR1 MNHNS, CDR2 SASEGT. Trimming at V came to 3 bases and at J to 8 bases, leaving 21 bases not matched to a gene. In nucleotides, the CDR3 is TGTGCCAGCAGTGAGTACACCCAGCAATTGGGACAGCAGCTAGGCTACACCTTC. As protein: CASSEYTQQLGQQLGYTF.